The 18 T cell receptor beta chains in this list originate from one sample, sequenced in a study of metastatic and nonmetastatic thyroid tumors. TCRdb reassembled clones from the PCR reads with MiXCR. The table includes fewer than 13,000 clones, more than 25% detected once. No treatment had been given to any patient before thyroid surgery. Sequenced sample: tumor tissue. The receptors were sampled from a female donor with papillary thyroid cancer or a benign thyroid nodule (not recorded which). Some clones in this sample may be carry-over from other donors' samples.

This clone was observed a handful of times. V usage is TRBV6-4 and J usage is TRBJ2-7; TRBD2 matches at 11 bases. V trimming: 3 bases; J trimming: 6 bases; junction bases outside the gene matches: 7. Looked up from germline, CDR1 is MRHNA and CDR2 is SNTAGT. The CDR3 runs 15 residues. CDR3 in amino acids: CASSELAGENGEQYF. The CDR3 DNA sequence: TGTGCCAGCAGTGAACTAGCGGGAGAGAACGGCGAGCAGTACTTC.

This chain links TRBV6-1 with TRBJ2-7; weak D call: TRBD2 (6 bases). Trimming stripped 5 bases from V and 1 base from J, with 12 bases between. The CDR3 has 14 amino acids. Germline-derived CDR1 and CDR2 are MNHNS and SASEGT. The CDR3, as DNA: TGTGCCAGCAGTTCCGGGACTCTTTCCTACGAGCAGTACTTC. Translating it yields CASSSGTLSYEQYF.

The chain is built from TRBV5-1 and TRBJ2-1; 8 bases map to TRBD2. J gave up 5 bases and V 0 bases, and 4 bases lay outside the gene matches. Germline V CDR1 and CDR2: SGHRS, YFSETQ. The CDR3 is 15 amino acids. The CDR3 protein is CASSLAGGPNNEQFF. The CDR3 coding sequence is TGCGCCAGCAGCTTGGCGGGAGGGCCCAACAATGAGCAGTTCTTC.

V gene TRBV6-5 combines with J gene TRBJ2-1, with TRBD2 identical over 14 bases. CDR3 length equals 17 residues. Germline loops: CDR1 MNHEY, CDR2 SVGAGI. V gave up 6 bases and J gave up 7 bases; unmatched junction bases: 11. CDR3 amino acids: CASSPGLAGGWVNEQFF. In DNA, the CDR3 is TGTGCCAGCAGCCCTGGACTAGCGGGAGGCTGGGTTAATGAGCAGTTCTTC.

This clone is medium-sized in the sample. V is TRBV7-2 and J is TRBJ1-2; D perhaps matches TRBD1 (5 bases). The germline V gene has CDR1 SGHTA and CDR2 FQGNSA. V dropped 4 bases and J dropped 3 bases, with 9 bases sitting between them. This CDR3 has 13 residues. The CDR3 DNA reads TGTGCCAGCAGCTCCCAGGGTGACTATGGCTACACCTTC. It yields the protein CASSSQGDYGYTF.

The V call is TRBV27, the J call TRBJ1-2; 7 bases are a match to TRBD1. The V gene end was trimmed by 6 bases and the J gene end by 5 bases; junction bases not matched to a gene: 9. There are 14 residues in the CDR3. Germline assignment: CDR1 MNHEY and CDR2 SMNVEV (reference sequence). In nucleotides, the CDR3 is TGTGCCAGCAGCATCATGGGACAGAATTATGGCTACACCTTC. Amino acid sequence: CASSIMGQNYGYTF.

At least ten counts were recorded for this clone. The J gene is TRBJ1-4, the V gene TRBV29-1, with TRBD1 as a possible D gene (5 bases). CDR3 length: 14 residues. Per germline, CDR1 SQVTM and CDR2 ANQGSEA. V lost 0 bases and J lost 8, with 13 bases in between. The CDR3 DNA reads TGCAGCGTTGAAGACGGGGGGGGTTGGGAAAAACTGTTTTTT. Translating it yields CSVEDGGGWEKLFF.

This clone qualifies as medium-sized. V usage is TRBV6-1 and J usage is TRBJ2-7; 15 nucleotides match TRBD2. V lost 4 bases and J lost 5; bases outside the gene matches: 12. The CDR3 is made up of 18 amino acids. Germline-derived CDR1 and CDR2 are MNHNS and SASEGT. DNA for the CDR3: TGTGCCAGCAGTGTGAAGCCGGGGACTAGCGGGAGGCAGGACGAGCAGTACTTC. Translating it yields CASSVKPGTSGRQDEQYF.

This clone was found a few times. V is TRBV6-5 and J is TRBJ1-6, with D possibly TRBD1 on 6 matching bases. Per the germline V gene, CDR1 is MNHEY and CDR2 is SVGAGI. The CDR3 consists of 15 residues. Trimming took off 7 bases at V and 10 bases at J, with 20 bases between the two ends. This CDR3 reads CASILLGGFGSPLHF. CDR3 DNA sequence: TGTGCCAGCATTCTACTAGGGGGGTTTGGATCACCCCTCCACTTT.

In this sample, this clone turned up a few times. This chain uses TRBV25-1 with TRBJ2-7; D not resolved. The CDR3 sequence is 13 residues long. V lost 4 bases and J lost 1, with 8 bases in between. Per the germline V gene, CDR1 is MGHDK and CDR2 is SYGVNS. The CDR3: CASSAFGSYEQYF. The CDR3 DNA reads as TGTGCCAGCAGTGCGTTTGGGTCCTACGAGCAGTACTTC.

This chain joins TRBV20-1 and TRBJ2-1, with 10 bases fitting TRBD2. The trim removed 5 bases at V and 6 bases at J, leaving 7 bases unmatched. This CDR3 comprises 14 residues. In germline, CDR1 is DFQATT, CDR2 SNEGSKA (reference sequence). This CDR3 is CSAASGSNRNEQFF. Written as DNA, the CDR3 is TGCAGTGCTGCTAGCGGGAGTAACCGCAATGAGCAGTTCTTC.

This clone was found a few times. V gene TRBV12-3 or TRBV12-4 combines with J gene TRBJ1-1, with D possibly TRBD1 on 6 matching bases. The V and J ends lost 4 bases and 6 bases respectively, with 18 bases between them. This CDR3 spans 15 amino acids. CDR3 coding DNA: TGTGCCAGCAGTTCCCCGTTCACAGGGAGGGCTGAAGCTTTCTTT. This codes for CASSSPFTGRAEAFF.

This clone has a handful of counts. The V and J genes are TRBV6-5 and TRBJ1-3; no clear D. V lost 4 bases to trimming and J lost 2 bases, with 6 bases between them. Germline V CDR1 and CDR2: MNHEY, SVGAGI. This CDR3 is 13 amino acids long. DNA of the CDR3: TGTGCCAGCAGTTGGCGGACTGGAAACACCATATATTTT. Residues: CASSWRTGNTIYF.

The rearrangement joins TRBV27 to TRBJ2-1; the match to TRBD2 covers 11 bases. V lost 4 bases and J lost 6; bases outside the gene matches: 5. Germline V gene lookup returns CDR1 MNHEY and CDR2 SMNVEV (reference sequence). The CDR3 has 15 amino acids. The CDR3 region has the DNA TGTGCCAGCAGTTCGGGGACTAGCGGAACCAATGAGCAGTTCTTC. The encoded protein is CASSSGTSGTNEQFF.

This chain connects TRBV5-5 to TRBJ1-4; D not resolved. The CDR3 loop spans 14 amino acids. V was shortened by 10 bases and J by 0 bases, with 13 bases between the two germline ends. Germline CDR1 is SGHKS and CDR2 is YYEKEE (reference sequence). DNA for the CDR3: TGTGCCTCCTGCCTTACCCCAACTAATGAAAAACTGTTTTTT. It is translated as CASCLTPTNEKLFF.

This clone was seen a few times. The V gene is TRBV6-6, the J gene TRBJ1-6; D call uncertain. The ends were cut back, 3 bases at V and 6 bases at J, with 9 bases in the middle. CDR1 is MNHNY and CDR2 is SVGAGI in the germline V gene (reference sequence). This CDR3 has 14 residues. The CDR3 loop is CASSYMAGNSPLHF. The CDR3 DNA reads TGTGCCAGCAGTTATATGGCGGGTAATTCACCCCTCCACTTT.

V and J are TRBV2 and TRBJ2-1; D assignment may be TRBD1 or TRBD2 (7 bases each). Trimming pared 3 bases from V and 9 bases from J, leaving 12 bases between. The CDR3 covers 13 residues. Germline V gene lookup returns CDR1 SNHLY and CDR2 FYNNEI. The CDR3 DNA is TGTGCCAGCAGTGACCCCAGGGGGGGTGAGCAGTTCTTC. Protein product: CASSDPRGGEQFF.

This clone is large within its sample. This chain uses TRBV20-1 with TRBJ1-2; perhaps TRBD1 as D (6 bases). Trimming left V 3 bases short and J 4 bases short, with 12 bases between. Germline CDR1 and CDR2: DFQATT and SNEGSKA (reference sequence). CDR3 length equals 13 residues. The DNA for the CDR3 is TGCAGTGCTAGTCACGGACAGATCTATGGCTACACCTTC. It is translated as CSASHGQIYGYTF.